Listed here is a single TCR beta chain. The record originates from a study of blood T cell repertoires in COVID-19. On the study more broadly: From the United States, Italy and Spain came samples of acute and convalescent COVID-19. PBMCs, B-cell-depleted T cells, or T cells were the source of the cDNA or gDNA that made up the material.

Followed longitudinally, the Seattle patients had been enrolled during active infection. Germline CDR1 and CDR2: SGHTA and FQGTGA. The junction had 3 bases not matched to a gene; V was cut back by 10 bases and J by 0 bases. The CDR3 loop spans 12 amino acids. How the authors handled the data: Estimates of nucleated cell counts were drawn from the amplification of reference gene primers. This table comes from immunoSEQ multiplex PCR, and its TCRdb copy is limited to in-frame clones, with some not included. V and J calls and clone size are given by that table; D and trimming were obtained from the DNA. The data contain 250,000 to 350,000 clones, roughly four fifths of them singletons.

The material sequenced was peripheral blood. V and J are TRBV7-3 and TRBJ2-7; 7 bases agree with TRBD1. The receptor comes from a person aged 70 to 80 with COVID-19, enrolled during active disease. The CDR3 sequence: CATRTGSYEQYF. The DNA of the CDR3 is TGTGCCACCAGGACAGGCTCCTACGAGCAGTACTTC.